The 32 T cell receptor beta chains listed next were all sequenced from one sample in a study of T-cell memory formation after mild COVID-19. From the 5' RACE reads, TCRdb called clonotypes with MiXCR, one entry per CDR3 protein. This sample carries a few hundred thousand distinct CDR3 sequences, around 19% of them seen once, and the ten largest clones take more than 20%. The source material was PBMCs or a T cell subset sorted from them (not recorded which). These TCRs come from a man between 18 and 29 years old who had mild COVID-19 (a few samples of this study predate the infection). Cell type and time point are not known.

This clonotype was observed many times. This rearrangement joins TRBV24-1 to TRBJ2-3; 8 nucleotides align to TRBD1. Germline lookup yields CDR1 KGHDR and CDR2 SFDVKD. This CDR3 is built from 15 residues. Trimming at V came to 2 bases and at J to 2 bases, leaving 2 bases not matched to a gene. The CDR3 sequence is CATSDSQGATDTQYF. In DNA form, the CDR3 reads TGTGCCACCAGTGATTCGCAGGGGGCCACAGATACGCAGTATTTT.

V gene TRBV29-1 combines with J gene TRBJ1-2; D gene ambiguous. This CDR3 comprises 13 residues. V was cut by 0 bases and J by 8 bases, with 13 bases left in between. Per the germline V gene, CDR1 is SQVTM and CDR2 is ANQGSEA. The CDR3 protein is CSVEESVLGGYTF. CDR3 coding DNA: TGCAGCGTTGAAGAAAGCGTGCTAGGGGGCTACACCTTC.

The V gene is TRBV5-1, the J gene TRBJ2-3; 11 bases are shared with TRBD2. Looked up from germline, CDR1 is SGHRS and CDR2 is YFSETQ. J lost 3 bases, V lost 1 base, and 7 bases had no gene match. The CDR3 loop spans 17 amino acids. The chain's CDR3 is CASSLFLAGGQTDTQYF. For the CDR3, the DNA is TGCGCCAGCAGCTTGTTCCTAGCGGGGGGCCAGACAGATACGCAGTATTTT.

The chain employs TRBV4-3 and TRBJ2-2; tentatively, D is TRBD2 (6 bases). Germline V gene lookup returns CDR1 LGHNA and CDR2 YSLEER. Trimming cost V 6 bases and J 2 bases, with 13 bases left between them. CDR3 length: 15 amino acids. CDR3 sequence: CASRFSSENTGELFF. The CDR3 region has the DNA TGCGCCAGCAGGTTCTCTAGCGAAAACACCGGGGAGCTGTTTTTT.

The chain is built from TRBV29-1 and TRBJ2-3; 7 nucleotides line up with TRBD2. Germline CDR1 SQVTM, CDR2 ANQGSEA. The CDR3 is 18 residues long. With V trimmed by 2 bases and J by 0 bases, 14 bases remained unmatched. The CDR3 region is CSVERGGKSFTSTDTQYF. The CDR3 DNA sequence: TGCAGCGTTGAAAGGGGAGGGAAAAGCTTCACTAGCACAGATACGCAGTATTTT.

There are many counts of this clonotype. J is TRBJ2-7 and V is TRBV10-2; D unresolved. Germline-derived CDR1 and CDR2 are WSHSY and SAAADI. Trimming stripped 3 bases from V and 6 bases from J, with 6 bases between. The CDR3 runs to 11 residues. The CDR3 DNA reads TGCGCCAGCAGTGAAGGTAGCGAGCAGTACGTC. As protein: CASSEGSEQYV.

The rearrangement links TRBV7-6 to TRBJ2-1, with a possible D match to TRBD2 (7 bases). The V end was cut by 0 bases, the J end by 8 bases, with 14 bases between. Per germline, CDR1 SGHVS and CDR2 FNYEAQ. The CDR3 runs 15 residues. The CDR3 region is CASSLAGGPFDEQFF. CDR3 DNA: TGTGCCAGCAGCTTAGCGGGGGGGCCTTTCGATGAGCAGTTCTTC.

The CDR3 loop reads CASSTVSGANVLTF. CDR3 DNA sequence: TGTGCCAGCAGCACAGTCTCTGGGGCCAACGTCCTGACTTTC. The chain uses TRBV7-2 and TRBJ2-6; D is unresolved. Germline V gene data show CDR1 as SGHTA and CDR2 as FQGNSA. Trimming shortened V by 5 bases and J by 0 bases, and 5 bases separated the two germline ends. The CDR3 consists of 14 residues.

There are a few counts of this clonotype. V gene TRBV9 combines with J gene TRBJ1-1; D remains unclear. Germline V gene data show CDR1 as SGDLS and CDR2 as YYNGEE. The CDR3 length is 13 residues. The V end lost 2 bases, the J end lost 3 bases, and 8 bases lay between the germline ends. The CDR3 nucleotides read TGTGCCAGCAGCGTGGATCAGTACACTGAAGCTTTCTTT. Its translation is CASSVDQYTEAFF.

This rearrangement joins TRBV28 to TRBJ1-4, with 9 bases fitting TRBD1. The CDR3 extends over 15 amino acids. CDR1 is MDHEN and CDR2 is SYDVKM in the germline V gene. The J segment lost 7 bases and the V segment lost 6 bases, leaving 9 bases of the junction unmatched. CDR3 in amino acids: CASSPRQGGGEKLFF. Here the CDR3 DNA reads TGTGCCAGCAGCCCCCGACAGGGGGGAGGTGAAAAACTGTTTTTT.

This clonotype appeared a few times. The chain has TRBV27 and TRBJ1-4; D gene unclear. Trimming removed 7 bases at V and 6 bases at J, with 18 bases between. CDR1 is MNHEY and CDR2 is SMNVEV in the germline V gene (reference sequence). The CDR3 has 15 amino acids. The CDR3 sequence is CASKTLRVRDEKLFF. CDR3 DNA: TGTGCCAGCAAAACTCTCCGGGTCCGGGATGAAAAACTGTTTTTT.

CDR3 DNA: TGCGCCAGCAGCCAGGGCTCGGGACTAGCGGCCGAAGGGCAGTATTTT. This gives the protein CASSQGSGLAAEGQYF. V is TRBV4-1 and J is TRBJ2-3, with 11 nucleotides matching TRBD2. This CDR3 has 16 amino acids. Losses at the gene ends were 3 bases for V and 11 bases for J; bases not matched to a gene: 13. Germline V gene sequence: CDR1 MGHRA, CDR2 YSYEKL.

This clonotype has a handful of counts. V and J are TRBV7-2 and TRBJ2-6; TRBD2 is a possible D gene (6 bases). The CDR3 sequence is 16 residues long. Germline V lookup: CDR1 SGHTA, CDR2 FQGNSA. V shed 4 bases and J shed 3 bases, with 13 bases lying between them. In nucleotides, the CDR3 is TGTGCCAGCAGCTCGGGACTCCACCTTGGGGCCAACGTCCTGACTTTC. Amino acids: CASSSGLHLGANVLTF. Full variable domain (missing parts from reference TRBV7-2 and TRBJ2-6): GAGVSQSPSNKVTEKGKDVELRCDPISGHTALYWYRQSLGQGLEFLIYFQGNSAPDKSGLPSDRFSAERTGGSVSTLTIQRTQQEDSAVYLCASSSGLHLGANVLTFGAGSRLTVL.

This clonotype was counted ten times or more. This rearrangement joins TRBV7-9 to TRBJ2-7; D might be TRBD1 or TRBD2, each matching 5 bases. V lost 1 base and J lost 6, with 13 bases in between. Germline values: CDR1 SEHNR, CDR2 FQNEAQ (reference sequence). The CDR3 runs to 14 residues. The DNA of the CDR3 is TGTGCCAGCAGCTTAGACGTGGCAGGGACCGAGCAGTACTTC. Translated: CASSLDVAGTEQYF.

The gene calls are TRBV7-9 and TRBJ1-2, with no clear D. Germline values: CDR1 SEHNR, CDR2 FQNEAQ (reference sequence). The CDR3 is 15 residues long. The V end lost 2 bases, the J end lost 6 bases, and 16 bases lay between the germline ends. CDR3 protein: CASSLSGVSHDGYTF. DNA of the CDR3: TGTGCCAGCAGCTTAAGCGGGGTTAGTCACGATGGCTACACCTTC.

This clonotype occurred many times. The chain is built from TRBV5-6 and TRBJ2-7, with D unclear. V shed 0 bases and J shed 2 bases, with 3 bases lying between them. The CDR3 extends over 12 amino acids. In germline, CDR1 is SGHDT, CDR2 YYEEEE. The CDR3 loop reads CASSLGTYEQYV. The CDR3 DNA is TGTGCCAGCAGCTTGGGGACCTACGAGCAGTACGTC.

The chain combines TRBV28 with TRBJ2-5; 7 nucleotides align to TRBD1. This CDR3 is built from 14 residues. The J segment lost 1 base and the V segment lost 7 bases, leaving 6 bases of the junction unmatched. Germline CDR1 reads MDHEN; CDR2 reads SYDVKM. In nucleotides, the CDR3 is TGTGCCAGCAAGGTAGGGGGCACCCAAGAGACCCAGTACTTC. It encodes CASKVGGTQETQYF. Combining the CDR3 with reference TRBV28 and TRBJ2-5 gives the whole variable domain DVKVTQSSRYLVKRTGEKVFLECVQDMDHENMFWYRQDPGLGLRLIYFSYDVKMKEKGDIPEGYSVSREKKERFSLILESASTNQTSMYLCASKVGGTQETQYFGPGTRLLVL.

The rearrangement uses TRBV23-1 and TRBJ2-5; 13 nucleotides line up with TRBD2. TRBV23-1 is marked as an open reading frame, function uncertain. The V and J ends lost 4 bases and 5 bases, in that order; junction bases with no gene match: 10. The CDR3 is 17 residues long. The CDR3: CASSLRVLAGGLETQYF. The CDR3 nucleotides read TGCGCCAGCAGTCTCCGGGTACTAGCGGGGGGGCTTGAGACCCAGTACTTC.

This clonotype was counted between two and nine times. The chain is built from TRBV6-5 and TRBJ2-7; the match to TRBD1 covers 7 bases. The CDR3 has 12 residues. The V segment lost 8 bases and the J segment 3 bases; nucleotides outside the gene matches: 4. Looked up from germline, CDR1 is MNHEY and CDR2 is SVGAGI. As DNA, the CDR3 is TGTGCCAGCGCCACAGGGGACTACGAGCAGTACTTC. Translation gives CASATGDYEQYF.

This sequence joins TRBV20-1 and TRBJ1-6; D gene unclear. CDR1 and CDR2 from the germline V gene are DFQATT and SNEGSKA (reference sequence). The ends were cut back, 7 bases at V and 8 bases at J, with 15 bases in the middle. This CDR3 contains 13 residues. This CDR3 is CSGADQRDSPLHF. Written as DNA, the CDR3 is TGCAGTGGTGCCGACCAGCGGGATTCACCCCTCCACTTT.

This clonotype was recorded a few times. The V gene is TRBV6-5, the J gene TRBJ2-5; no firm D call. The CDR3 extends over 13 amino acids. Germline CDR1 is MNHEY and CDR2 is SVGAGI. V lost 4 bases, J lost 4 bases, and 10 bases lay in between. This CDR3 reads CASSLNLRETQYF. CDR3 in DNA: TGTGCCAGCAGTTTGAACCTCAGAGAGACCCAGTACTTC.

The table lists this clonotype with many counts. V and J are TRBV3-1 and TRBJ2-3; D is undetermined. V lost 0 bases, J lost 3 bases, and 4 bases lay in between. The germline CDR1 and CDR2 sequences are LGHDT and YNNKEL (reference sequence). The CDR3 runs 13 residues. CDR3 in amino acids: CASSQDRTDTQYF. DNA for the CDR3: TGTGCCAGCAGCCAAGACCGGACAGATACGCAGTATTTT.

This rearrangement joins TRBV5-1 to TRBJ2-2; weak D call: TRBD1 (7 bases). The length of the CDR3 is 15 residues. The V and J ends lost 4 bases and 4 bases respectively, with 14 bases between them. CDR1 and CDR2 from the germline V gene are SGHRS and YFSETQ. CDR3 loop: CASSPRGAGTGELFF. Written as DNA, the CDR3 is TGCGCCAGCAGCCCCAGGGGGGCGGGCACCGGGGAGCTGTTTTTT.

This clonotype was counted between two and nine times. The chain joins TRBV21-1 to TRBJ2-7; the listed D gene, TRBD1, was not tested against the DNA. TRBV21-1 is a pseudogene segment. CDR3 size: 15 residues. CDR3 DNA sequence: TGTGCCAGCAGCAAAGAACAGGGGATTTCGTACGAGCAGTACTTC. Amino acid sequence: CASSKEQGISYEQYF.

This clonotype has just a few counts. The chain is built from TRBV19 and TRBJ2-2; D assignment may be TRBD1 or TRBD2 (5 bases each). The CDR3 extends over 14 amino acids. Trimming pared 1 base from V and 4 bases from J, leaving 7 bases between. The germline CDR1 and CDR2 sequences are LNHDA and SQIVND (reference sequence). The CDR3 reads CASSIAGTTGELFF. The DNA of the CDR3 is TGTGCCAGTAGTATAGCGGGGACCACCGGGGAGCTGTTTTTT.

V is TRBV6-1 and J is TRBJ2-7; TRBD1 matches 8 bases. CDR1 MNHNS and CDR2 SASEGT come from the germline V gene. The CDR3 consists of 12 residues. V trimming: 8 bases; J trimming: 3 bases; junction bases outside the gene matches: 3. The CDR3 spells CASGTGFYEQYV. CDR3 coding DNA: TGTGCCAGCGGGACAGGTTTCTACGAGCAGTACGTC.

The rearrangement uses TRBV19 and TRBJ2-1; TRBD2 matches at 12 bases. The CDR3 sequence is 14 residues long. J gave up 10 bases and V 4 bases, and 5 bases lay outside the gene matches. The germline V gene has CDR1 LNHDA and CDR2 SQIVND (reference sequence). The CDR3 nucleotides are TGTGCCAGTAGTACGACTAGCGGGGGTGGGGAGCAGTTCTTC. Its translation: CASSTTSGGGEQFF.

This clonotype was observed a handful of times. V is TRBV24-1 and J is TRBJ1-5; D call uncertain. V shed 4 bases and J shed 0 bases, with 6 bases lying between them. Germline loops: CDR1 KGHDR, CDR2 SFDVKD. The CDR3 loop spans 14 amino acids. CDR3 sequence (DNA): TGTGCCACCAGTGAGAATTATAGCAATCAGCCCCAGCATTTT. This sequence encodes CATSENYSNQPQHF.

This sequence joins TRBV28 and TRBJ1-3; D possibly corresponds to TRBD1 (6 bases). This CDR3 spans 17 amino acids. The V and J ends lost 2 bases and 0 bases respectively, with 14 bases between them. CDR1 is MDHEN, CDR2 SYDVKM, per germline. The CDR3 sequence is CASSLTRQVISGNTIYF. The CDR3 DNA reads TGTGCCAGCAGTTTAACCCGACAGGTCATCTCTGGAAACACCATATATTTT.

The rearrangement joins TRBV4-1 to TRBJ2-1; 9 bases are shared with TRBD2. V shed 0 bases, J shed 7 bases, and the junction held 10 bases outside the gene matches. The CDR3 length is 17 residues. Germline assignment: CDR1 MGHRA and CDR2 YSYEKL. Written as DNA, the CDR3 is TGCGCCAGCAGCCAAGATCTGAGGGCGGGGGGGCTGAATGAGCAGTTCTTC. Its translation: CASSQDLRAGGLNEQFF.

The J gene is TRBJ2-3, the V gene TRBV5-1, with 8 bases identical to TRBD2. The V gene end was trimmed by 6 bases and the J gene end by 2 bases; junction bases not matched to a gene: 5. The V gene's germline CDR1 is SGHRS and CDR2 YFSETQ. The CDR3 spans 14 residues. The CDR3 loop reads CASTGGVNTDTQYF. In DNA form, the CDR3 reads TGCGCCAGCACCGGGGGGGTAAACACAGATACGCAGTATTTT.

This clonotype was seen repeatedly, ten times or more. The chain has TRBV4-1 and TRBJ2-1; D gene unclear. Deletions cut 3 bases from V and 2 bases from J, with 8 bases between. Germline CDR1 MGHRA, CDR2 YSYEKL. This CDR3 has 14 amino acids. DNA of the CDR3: TGCGCCAGCAGCCACCGGTCCCCCTACAATGAGCAGTTCTTC. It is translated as CASSHRSPYNEQFF.